What follows are 8 T cell receptor beta chains derived from one specimen sequenced in a study of cytomegalovirus exposure and HLA in healthy donors. PCR was performed using 60 Vbeta and 13 Jbeta primers. The data were produced by immunoSEQ multiplex PCR, yet TCRdb's version contains in-frame clones alone and is incomplete. The repertoire holds over 150,000 clones, with around 81% as singletons. The sample comprised PBMCs. The receptors were sampled from a woman aged 25 to 45 in good health and CMV-seronegative.

This clone was recorded only once. The rearrangement links TRBV5-1 to TRBJ2-7; 8 bases align to TRBD1. Germline V gene data show CDR1 as SGHRS and CDR2 as YFSETQ. V lost 0 bases, J lost 3 bases, and 11 bases stayed unmatched. The CDR3 has 17 residues. The CDR3 DNA follows: TGCGCCAGCAGCTTGGCAGGGGGCGTTTCGGGCTTCTACGAGCAGTACTTC. It yields the protein CASSLAGGVSGFYEQYF.

This clone was counted once. V gene TRBV4-3 combines with J gene TRBJ2-7, with 11 positions matching TRBD2. This CDR3 has 14 amino acids. The ends lost 3 bases at V and 3 bases at J; junction bases unmatched: 1. Germline V gene data show CDR1 as LGHNA and CDR2 as YSLEER. CDR3 nucleotide sequence: TGCGCCAGCAGCCAGACTAGCGGGATCTACGAGCAGTACTTC. Protein product: CASSQTSGIYEQYF.

The chain combines TRBV7-2 with TRBJ1-5; the D gene is possibly TRBD1 (6 bases). Germline loops: CDR1 SGHTA, CDR2 FQGNSA. CDR3 length: 15 residues. Trimming shortened V by 5 bases and J by 5 bases, and 16 bases separated the two germline ends. CDR3 nucleotides: TGTGCCAGCAGCCGGAAACAGGGAATTGATCAGCCCCAGCATTTT. This translates into CASSRKQGIDQPQHF. Looking up the rest from reference TRBV7-2 and TRBJ1-5 gives the full variable domain: GAGVSQSPSNKVTEKGKDVELRCDPISGHTALYWYRQSLGQGLEFLIYFQGNSAPDKSGLPSDRFSAERTGGSVSTLTIQRTQQEDSAVYLCASSRKQGIDQPQHFGDGTRLSIL.

This chain connects TRBV7-2 to TRBJ1-5, with D possibly matching TRBD1 (5 bases). The CDR3 sequence is 14 residues long. Trimming removed 5 bases at V and 4 bases at J, with 12 bases between. The V gene's germline CDR1 is SGHTA and CDR2 FQGNSA. Written as DNA, the CDR3 is TGTGCCAGCAGCCTGCGGTCAGGGAATCAGCCCCAGCATTTT. It is translated as CASSLRSGNQPQHF.

The V call is TRBV10-1, the J call TRBJ2-6; possibly TRBD2 for D (7 bases). The CDR3 extends over 19 amino acids. V lost 2 bases and J 0 bases, leaving 17 bases between the germline ends. Germline assignment: CDR1 WNHNN and CDR2 SYGVQD (reference sequence). CDR3 sequence: CASSERRGPTYSGANVLTF. CDR3 sequence (DNA): TGCGCCAGCAGTGAGCGGCGGGGGCCCACCTACTCTGGGGCCAACGTCCTGACTTTC.

V and J are TRBV11-3 and TRBJ1-2; TRBD1 might be the D (6 bases). The V gene lost 7 bases and the J gene lost 4 bases, with 16 bases spanning the gap. The length of the CDR3 is 14 residues. Germline CDR1 is SGHNT and CDR2 is YENEEA. CDR3 nucleotides: TGTGCCAGCACCAATCAGGGGCCGGTCTATGGCTACACCTTC. Translated: CASTNQGPVYGYTF.

Points on this clone: Sequence at one end of the junction differs from germline and may be a read error. This chain connects TRBV10-3 to TRBJ1-1; the match to TRBD1 covers 8 bases. This CDR3 region has 17 residues. The V gene's germline CDR1 is ENHRY and CDR2 SYGVKD. The chain's CDR3 is CAIGSPQGARMDTEAFF. In nucleotides, the CDR3 is TGTGCCATCGGGTCCCCCCAGGGGGCGCGTATGGACACTGAGGCTTTCTTT.

The genes are TRBV5-1 and TRBJ2-1; TRBD2 matches at 16 bases. V gave up 4 bases and J gave up 7 bases; unmatched junction bases: 8. The CDR3 is 17 residues long. Germline CDR1 reads SGHRS; CDR2 reads YFSETQ. This CDR3 is CASSVVPGLAGGNEQFF. The CDR3 DNA reads TGCGCCAGCAGCGTGGTGCCGGGACTAGCGGGGGGGAATGAGCAGTTCTTC.